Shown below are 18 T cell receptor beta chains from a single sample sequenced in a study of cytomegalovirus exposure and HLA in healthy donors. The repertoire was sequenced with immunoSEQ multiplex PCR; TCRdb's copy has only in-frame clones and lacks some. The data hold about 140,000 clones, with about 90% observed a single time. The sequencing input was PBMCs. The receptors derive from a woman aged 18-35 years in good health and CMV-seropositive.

The CDR3 loop reads CATSVQGRPTDTQYF. CDR3 in DNA: TGTGCCACATCTGTACAGGGAAGGCCCACAGATACGCAGTATTTT. J is TRBJ2-3 and V is TRBV9, with D maybe TRBD1 (6 bases). Trimming cost V 9 bases and J 2 bases, with 19 bases left between them. The CDR3 is 15 residues long. In germline, CDR1 is SGDLS, CDR2 YYNGEE.

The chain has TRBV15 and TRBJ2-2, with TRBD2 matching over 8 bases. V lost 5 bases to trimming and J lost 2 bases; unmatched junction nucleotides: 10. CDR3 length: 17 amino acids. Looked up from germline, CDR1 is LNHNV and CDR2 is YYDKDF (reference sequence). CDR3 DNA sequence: TGTGCCACCAGCTACCCGGGTAGCGGGGACAACACCGGGGAGCTGTTTTTT. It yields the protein CATSYPGSGDNTGELFF.

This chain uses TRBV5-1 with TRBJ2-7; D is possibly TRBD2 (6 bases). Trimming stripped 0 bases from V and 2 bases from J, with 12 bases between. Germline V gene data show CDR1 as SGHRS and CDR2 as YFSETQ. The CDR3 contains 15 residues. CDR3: CASSLDPSAAYEQYF. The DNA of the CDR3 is TGCGCCAGCAGCTTGGACCCTAGCGCGGCCTACGAGCAGTACTTC.

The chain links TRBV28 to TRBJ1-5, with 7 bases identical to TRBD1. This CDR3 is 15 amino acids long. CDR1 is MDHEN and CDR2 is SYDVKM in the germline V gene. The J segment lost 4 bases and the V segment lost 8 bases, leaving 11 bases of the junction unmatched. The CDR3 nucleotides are TGTGCCAGCGGATGGGGGACAGCGAATAATCAGCCCCAGCATTTT. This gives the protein CASGWGTANNQPQHF.

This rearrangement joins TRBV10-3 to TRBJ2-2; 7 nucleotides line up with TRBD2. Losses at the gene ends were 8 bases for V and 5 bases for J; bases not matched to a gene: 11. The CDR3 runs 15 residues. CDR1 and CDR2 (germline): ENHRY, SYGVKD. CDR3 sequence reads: CAIGVAGVSTGELFF. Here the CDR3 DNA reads TGTGCCATCGGGGTGGCGGGAGTTAGTACCGGGGAGCTGTTTTTT.

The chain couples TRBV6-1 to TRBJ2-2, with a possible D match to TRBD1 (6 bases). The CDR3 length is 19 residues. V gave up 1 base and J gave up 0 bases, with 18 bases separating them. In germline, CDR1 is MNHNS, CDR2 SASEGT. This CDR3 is CASSEVRTTGNPNTGELFF. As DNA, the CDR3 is TGTGCCAGCAGTGAAGTGAGGACCACAGGGAACCCGAACACCGGGGAGCTGTTTTTT.

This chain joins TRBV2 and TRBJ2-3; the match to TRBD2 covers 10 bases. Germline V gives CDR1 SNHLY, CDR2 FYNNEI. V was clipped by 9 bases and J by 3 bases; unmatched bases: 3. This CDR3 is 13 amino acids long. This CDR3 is CARAGGPTDTQYF. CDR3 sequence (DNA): TGTGCCAGAGCGGGGGGGCCTACAGATACGCAGTATTTT.

The CDR3: CASSFGTSGAYEQYF. For the CDR3, the DNA is TGTGCCAGCAGTTTCGGGACTAGCGGGGCCTACGAGCAGTACTTC. The chain is built from TRBV27 and TRBJ2-7; 13 bases are a match to TRBD2. V lost 3 bases, J lost 2 bases, and 1 base stayed unmatched. Germline V gives CDR1 MNHEY, CDR2 SMNVEV (reference sequence). This CDR3 has 15 amino acids.

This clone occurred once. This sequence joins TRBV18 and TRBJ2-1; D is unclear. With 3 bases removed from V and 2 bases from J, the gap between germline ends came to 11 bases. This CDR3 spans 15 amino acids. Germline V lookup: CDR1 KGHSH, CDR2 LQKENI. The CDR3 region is CASSPVATAYNEQFF. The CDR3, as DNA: TGTGCCAGCTCACCCGTCGCTACCGCCTACAATGAGCAGTTCTTC.

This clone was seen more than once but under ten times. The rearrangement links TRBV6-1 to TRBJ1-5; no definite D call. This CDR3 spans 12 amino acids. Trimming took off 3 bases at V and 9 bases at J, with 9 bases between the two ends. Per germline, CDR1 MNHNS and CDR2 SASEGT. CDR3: CASSDTYGPQHF. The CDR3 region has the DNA TGTGCCAGCAGTGATACCTACGGGCCCCAGCATTTT.

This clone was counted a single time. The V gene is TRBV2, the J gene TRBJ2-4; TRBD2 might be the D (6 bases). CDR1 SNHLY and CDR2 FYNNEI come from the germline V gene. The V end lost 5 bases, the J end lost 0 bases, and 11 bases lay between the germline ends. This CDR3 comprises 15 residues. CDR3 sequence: CASSLSGVAKNIQYF. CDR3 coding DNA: TGTGCCAGCAGTCTCTCGGGAGTAGCCAAAAACATTCAGTACTTC.

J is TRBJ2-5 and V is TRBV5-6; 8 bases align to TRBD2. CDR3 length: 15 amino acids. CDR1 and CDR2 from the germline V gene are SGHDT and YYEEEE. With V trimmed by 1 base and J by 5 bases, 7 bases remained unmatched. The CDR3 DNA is TGTGCCAGCAGCTTGCCGGGAGGGCCGGAGGAGACCCAGTACTTC. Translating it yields CASSLPGGPEETQYF.

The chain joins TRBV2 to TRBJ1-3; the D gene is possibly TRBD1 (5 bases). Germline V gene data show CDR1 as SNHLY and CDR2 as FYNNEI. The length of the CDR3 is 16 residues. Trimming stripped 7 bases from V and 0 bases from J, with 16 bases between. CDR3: CASTPGRVSSGNTIYF. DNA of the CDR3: TGTGCCAGCACGCCAGGGAGGGTTAGCTCTGGAAACACCATATATTTT.

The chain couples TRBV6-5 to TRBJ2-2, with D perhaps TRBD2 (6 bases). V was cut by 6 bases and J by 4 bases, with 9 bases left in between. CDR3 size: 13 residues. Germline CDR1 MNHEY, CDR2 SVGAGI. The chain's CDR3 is CASSWRGTGELFF. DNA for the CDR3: TGTGCCAGCAGCTGGAGGGGCACCGGGGAGCTGTTTTTT.

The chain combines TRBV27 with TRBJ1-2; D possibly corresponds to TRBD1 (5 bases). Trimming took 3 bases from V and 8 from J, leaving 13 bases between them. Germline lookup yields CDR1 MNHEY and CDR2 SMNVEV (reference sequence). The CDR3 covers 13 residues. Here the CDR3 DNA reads TGTGCCAGCAGTTTCCAGGGCATGGGAGGCTACACCTTC. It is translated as CASSFQGMGGYTF.

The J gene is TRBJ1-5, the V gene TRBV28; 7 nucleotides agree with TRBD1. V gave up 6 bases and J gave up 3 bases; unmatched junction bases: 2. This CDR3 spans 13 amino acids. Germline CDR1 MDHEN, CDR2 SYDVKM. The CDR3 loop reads CASRGQFNQPQHF. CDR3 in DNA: TGTGCCAGCAGGGGACAGTTCAATCAGCCCCAGCATTTT.

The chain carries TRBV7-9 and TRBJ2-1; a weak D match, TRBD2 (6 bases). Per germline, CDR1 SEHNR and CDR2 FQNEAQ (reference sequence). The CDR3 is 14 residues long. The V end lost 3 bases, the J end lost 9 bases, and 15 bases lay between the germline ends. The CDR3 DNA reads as TGTGCCAGCAGCTTTTCTAGTCCCGGGGGTGAGCAGTTCTTC. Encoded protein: CASSFSSPGGEQFF.

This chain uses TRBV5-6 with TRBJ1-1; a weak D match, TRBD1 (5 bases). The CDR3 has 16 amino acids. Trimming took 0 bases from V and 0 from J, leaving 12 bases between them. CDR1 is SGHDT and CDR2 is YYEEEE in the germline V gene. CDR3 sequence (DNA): TGTGCCAGCAGCTTGGTTGGGGGGAGGATGAACACTGAAGCTTTCTTT. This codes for CASSLVGGRMNTEAFF.